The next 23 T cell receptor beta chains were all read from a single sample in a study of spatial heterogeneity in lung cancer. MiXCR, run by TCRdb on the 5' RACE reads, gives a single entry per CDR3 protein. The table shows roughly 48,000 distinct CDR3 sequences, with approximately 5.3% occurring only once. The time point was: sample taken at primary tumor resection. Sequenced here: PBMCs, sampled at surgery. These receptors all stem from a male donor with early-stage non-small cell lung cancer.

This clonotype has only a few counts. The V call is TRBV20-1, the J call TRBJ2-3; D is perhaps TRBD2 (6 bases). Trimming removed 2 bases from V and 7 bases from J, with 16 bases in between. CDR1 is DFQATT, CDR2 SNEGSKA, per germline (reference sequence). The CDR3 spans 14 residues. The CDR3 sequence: CSARLSGDRNTQYF. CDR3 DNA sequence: TGCAGTGCTAGATTGTCGGGAGATAGGAATACGCAGTATTTT.

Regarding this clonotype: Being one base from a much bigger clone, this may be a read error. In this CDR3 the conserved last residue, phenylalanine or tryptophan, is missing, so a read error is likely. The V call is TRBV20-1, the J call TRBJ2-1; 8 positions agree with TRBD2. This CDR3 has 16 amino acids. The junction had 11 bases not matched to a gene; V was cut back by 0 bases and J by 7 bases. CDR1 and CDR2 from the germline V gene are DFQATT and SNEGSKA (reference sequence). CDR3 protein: CSARDPTSGLRNEQFL. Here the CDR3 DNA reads TGCAGTGCTAGAGACCCCACTAGCGGCCTAAGAAATGAGCAGTTCCTC.

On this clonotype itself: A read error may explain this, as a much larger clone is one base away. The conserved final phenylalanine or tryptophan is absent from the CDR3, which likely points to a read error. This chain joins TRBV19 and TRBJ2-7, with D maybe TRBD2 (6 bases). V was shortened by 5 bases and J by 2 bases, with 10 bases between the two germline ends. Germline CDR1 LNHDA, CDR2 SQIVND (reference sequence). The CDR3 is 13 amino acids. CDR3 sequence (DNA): TGTGCCAGTAGTCGGGACTTGACCTACGAGCAGTACTAC. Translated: CASSRDLTYEQYY.

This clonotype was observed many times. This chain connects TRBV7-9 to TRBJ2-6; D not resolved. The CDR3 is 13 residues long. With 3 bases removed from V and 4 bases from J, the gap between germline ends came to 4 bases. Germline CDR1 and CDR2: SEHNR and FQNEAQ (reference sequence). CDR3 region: CASSLVGANVLTF. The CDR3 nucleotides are TGTGCCAGCAGCTTGGTAGGGGCCAACGTCCTGACTTTC.

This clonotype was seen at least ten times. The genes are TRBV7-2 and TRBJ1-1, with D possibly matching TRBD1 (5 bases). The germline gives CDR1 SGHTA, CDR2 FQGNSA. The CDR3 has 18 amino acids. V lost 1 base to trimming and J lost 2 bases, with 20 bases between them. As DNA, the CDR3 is TGTGCCAGCAGCTTAGAGGGGTTGGGGCGGGGACGTAACACTGAAGCTTTCTTT. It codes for CASSLEGLGRGRNTEAFF.

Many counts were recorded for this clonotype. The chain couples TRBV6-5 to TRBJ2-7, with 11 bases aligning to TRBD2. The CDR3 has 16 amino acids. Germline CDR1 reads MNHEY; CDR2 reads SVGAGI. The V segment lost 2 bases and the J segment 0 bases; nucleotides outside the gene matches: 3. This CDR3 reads CASSYPTSGGSYEQYF. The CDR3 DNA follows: TGTGCCAGCAGTTACCCAACTAGCGGGGGCTCCTACGAGCAGTACTTC.

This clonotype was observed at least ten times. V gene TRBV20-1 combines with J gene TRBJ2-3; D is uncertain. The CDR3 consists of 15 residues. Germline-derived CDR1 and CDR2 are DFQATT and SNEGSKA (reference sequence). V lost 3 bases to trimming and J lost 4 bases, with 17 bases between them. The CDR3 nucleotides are TGCAGTGCTAGCCCTCTCGGTTTGGGCCCAGATACGCAGTATTTT. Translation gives CSASPLGLGPDTQYF.

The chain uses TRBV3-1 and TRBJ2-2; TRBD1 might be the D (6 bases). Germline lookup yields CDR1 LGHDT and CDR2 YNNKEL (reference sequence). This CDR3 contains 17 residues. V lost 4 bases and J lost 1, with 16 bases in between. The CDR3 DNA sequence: TGTGCCAGCAGCCGAGCCTTGGGGGCGCGGAACACCGGGGAGCTGTTTTTT. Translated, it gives CASSRALGARNTGELFF.

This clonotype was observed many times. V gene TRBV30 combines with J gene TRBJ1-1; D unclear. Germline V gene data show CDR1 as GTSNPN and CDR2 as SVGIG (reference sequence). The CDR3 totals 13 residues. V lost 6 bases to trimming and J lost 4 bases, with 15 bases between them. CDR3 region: CACQPSYGTEAFF. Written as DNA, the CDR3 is TGTGCCTGCCAACCCTCCTATGGCACTGAAGCTTTCTTT.

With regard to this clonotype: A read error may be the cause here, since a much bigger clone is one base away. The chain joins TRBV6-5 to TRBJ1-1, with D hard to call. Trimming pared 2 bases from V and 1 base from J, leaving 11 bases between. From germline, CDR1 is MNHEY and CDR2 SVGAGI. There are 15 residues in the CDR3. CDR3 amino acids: CASSYARVTNTEAFF. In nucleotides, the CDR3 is TGTGCCAGCAGTTACGCTAGGGTAACGAACACTGAAGCTTTCTTT.

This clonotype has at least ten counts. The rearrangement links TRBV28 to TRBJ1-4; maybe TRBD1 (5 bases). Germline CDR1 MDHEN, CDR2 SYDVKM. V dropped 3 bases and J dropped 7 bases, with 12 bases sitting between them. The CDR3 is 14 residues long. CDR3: CASSFPGLSEKLFF. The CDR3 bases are TGTGCCAGCAGTTTTCCAGGGTTGAGTGAAAAACTGTTTTTT. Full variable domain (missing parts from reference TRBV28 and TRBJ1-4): DVKVTQSSRYLVKRTGEKVFLECVQDMDHENMFWYRQDPGLGLRLIYFSYDVKMKEKGDIPEGYSVSREKKERFSLILESASTNQTSMYLCASSFPGLSEKLFFGSGTQLSVL.

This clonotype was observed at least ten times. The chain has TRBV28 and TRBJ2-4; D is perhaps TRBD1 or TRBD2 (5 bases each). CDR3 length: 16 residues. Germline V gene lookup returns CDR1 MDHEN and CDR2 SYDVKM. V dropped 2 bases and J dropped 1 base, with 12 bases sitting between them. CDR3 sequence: CASSLASGAAKNIQYF. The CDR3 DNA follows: TGTGCCAGCAGTTTAGCCTCCGGGGCGGCCAAAAACATTCAGTACTTC.

The DNA of the CDR3 is TGTGCCAGCAGTTTAACCGGGAGGGAGCAGTACTTC. Protein sequence: CASSLTGREQYF. The chain has TRBV28 and TRBJ2-7, with 7 bases fitting TRBD2. Looked up from germline, CDR1 is MDHEN and CDR2 is SYDVKM. CDR3 length: 12 amino acids. The ends lost 2 bases at V and 7 bases at J; junction bases unmatched: 2.

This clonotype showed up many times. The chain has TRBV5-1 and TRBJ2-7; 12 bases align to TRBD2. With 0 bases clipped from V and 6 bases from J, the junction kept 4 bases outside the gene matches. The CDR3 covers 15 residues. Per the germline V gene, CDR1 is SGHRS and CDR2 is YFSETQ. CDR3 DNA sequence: TGCGCCAGCAGCTTGGGAGCTAGCGGGAGGGCCGAGCAGTACTTC. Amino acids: CASSLGASGRAEQYF.

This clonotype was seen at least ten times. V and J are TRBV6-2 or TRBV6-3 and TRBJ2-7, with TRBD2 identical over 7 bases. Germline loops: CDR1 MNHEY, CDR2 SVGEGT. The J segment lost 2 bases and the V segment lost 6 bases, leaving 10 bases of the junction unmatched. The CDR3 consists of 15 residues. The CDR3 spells CASSNEGRAPYEQYF. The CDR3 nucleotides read TGTGCCAGCAGCAACGAAGGGAGGGCGCCCTACGAGCAGTACTTC.

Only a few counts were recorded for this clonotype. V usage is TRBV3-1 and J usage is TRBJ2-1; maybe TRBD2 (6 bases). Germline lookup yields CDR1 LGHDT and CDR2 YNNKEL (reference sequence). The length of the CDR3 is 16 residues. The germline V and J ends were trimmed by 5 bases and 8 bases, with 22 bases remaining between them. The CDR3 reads CASSSRPGVMGDEQFF. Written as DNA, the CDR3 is TGTGCCAGCAGCTCCCGCCCGGGAGTGATGGGCGATGAGCAGTTCTTC.

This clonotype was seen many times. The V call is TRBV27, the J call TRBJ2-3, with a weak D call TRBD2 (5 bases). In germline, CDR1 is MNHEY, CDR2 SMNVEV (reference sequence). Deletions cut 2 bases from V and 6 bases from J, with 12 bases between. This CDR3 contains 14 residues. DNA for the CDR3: TGTGCCAGCAGTTTACGGCGGGTGCCTGATACGCAGTATTTT. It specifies CASSLRRVPDTQYF.

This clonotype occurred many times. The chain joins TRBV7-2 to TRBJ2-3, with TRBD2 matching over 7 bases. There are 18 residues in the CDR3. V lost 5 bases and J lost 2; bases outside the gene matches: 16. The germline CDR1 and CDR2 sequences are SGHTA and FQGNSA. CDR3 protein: CASSRLLGTNPSTDTQYF. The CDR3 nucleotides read TGTGCCAGCAGCCGACTTTTAGGGACTAATCCTTCCACAGATACGCAGTATTTT.

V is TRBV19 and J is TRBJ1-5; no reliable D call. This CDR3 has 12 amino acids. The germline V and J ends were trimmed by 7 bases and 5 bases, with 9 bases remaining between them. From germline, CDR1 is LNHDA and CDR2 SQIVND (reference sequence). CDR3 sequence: CASTLPHQPQHF. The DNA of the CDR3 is TGTGCCAGTACTCTCCCCCATCAGCCCCAGCATTTT.

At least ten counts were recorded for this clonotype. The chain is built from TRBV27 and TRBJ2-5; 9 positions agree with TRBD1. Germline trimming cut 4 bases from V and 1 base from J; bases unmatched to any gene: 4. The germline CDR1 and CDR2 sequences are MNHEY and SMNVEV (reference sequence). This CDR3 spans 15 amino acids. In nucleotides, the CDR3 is TGTGCCAGCAGTTCCTCACAGGGGGCCCAAGAGACCCAGTACTTC. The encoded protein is CASSSSQGAQETQYF.

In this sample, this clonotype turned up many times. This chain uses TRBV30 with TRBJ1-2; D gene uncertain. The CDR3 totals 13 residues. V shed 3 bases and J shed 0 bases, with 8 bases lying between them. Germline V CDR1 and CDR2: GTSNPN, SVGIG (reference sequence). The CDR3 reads CAWSTRSNYGYTF. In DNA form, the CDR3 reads TGTGCCTGGAGCACGAGATCTAACTATGGCTACACCTTC.

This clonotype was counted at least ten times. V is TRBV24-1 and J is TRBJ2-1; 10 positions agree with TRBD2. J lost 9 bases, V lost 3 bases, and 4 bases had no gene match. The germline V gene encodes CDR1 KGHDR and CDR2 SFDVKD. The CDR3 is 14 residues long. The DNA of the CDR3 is TGTGCCACCAGTGATAGCGGGAGGGCCCTTGAGCAGTTCTTC. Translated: CATSDSGRALEQFF.

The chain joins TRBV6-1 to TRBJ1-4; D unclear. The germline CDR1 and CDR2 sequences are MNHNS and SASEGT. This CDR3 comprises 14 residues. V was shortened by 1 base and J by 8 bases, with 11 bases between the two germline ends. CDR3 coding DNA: TGTGCCAGCAGTGAAGACATCAGATGGGAAAAACTGTTTTTT. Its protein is CASSEDIRWEKLFF.